The 11 T cell receptor beta chains reported below all come from one sample, sequenced in a study of shared clonotypes between healthy human individuals. Using immunoSEQ multiplex PCR, the repertoire was profiled, and TCRdb retains in-frame clones only, with some absent. The table includes over a million clones, approximately 80% detected once. The sample taken for sequencing was memory CD4+ T cells from PBMCs. Subset of the sample: CD45RA-negative fraction. These receptors were obtained from a young man in good health. Some clones in this sample may be carry-over from other donors' samples.

The V call is TRBV18, the J call TRBJ2-7; D uncertain. Between the trimmed V and J ends, which lost 2 bases and 2 bases, there was a span of 10 bases. The CDR3 has 14 residues. Germline values: CDR1 KGHSH, CDR2 LQKENI. The CDR3: CASSPITKTYEQYF. The DNA for the CDR3 is TGTGCCAGCTCACCAATAACCAAAACCTACGAGCAGTACTTC.

The chain has TRBV19 and TRBJ1-5; tentatively, D is TRBD1 (6 bases). CDR3 size: 13 residues. CDR1 is LNHDA and CDR2 is SQIVND in the germline V gene (reference sequence). Trimming stripped 7 bases from V and 6 bases from J, with 13 bases between. This CDR3 is CASTVGGGQPQHF. For the CDR3, the DNA is TGTGCCAGTACCGTAGGGGGAGGTCAGCCCCAGCATTTT.

The chain employs TRBV29-1 and TRBJ2-1, with D perhaps matching TRBD2 (6 bases). The CDR3 length is 14 residues. V lost 4 bases to trimming and J lost 8 bases, with 18 bases between them. Germline lookup yields CDR1 SQVTM and CDR2 ANQGSEA. CDR3 loop: CSVVEDMASDEQFF. CDR3 nucleotides: TGCAGCGTTGTGGAGGATATGGCTAGCGATGAGCAGTTCTTC.

For the CDR3, the DNA is TGCAGCGTTGGGGGGACAGGGGGAAACTATGGCTACACCTTC. It codes for CSVGGTGGNYGYTF. The V and J genes are TRBV29-1 and TRBJ1-2, with 11 nucleotides matching TRBD1. CDR1 is SQVTM, CDR2 ANQGSEA, per germline. This CDR3 comprises 14 residues. The V and J ends lost 4 bases and 2 bases, in that order; junction bases with no gene match: 3. Full variable domain (outside the CDR3, taken from reference TRBV29-1 and TRBJ1-2): SAVISQKPSRDICQRGTSLTIQCQVDSQVTMMFWYRQQPGQSLTLIATANQGSEATYESGFVIDKFPISRPNLTFSTLTVSNMSPEDSSIYLCSVGGTGGNYGYTFGSGTRLTVV.

This sequence joins TRBV11-2 and TRBJ2-7; 7 nucleotides line up with TRBD2. V gave up 5 bases and J gave up 3 bases; unmatched junction bases: 10. The CDR3 is 15 residues long. Germline V lookup: CDR1 SGHAT, CDR2 FQNNGV. The CDR3 DNA is TGTGCCAGCAGCCAAGAGGGAGGGAACCTCTACGAGCAGTACTTC. This translates into CASSQEGGNLYEQYF.

The J gene is TRBJ1-2, the V gene TRBV9, with TRBD1 matching 7 bases. The J segment lost 4 bases and the V segment lost 5 bases, leaving 5 bases of the junction unmatched. The CDR3 has 13 residues. The germline V gene has CDR1 SGDLS and CDR2 YYNGEE. The CDR3 nucleotides are TGTGCCAGCAGGAGGGACAGAGGCTATGGCTACACCTTC. Translating it yields CASRRDRGYGYTF.

The chain has TRBV6-5 and TRBJ2-2; the D gene is possibly TRBD1 (5 bases). CDR1 and CDR2 (germline): MNHEY, SVGAGI. The CDR3 extends over 12 amino acids. The ends were cut back, 6 bases at V and 5 bases at J, with 7 bases in the middle. The DNA for the CDR3 is TGTGCCAGCAGCTGGACAACCGGGGAGCTGTTTTTT. This translates into CASSWTTGELFF.

This clone has more than one count but fewer than ten. The rearrangement links TRBV5-1 to TRBJ2-1; 11 bases line up with TRBD2. The trim removed 4 bases at V and 10 bases at J, leaving 10 bases unmatched. CDR3 length: 15 residues. Germline V gene sequence: CDR1 SGHRS, CDR2 YFSETQ. CDR3 amino acids: CASSAGTSGLEEQFF. CDR3 nucleotide sequence: TGCGCCAGCAGCGCCGGGACTAGCGGCCTTGAGGAGCAGTTCTTC.

The chain employs TRBV27 and TRBJ2-7; D unclear. From germline, CDR1 is MNHEY and CDR2 SMNVEV (reference sequence). The CDR3 is 15 amino acids. Deletions cut 6 bases from V and 9 bases from J, with 24 bases between. The CDR3: CASSPDADHLRGQYF. CDR3 DNA sequence: TGTGCCAGCAGCCCCGACGCCGACCACCTACGAGGGCAGTACTTC.

This clone appeared once. The V gene is TRBV28, the J gene TRBJ2-3, with 9 bases aligning to TRBD1. From germline, CDR1 is MDHEN and CDR2 SYDVKM. The CDR3 sequence is 20 residues long. V shed 1 base, J shed 8 bases, and the junction held 22 bases outside the gene matches. The CDR3, as DNA: TGTGCCAGCAGTTTATACGTTCGGTGGGGCGGGACAGGGCGTTACGGTACGCAGTATTTT. Its protein is CASSLYVRWGGTGRYGTQYF.

The rearrangement joins TRBV5-6 to TRBJ1-4; D gene ambiguous. The CDR3 contains 16 residues. Trimming stripped 0 bases from V and 6 bases from J, with 15 bases between. The germline gives CDR1 SGHDT, CDR2 YYEEEE. The CDR3 spells CASSLAVRRGHEKLFF. The CDR3 nucleotides are TGTGCCAGCAGCTTGGCCGTGCGGAGAGGGCATGAAAAACTGTTTTTT. Filled out from reference TRBV5-6 and TRBJ1-4, the complete variable domain reads DAGVTQSPTHLIKTRGQQVTLRCSPKSGHDTVSWYQQALGQGPQFIFQYYEEEERQRGNFPDRFSGHQFPNYSSELNVNALLLGDSALYLCASSLAVRRGHEKLFFGSGTQLSVL.